What follows describes a single T cell receptor (beta chain). Its specificity is not known. Scientists ran DNA taken from cultured CD4+ T cells through the Oncomine TCR Beta short-read assay for sequencing. TCRdb processed the PCR reads anew with MiXCR; each CDR3 protein has one entry. Among just over 14,000 distinct CDR3 sequences listed, 53% were seen once. These data originate in a study of vaccination and CD4 T cells after COVID-19. Background on the study: With 8 or 9 mild cases and one severe, convalescent patients were SARS-CoV-2 positive by nasal swab PCR. Study-wide results and caveats: Median reactive clonotypes, those recognizing SARS-CoV-2, rose from 21 to 38, not significantly.

Noted treatment: approximately 11-day PBMC culture with coronavirus spike peptide pools or control peptides (ViraFEST assay). With fresh IL-2 medium, half the medium was replaced on days 3 and 7. Looked up from germline, CDR1 is DFQATT and CDR2 is SNEGSKA (reference sequence). Trimming removed 0 bases from V and 9 bases from J; junction bases left unmatched: 15. This CDR3 contains 17 residues. The origin of this receptor is a human donor who had recovered from COVID-19. The gene calls are TRBV20-1 and TRBJ2-1; 9 nucleotides line up with TRBD2. Material for sequencing was CD4+ T cells from blood, cultured in vitro. CDR3 nucleotides: TGCAGTGCTAGAGATGGGGGCGGGAGGGCGTCTATTGGTGAGCAGTTCTTC. It specifies CSARDGGGRASIGEQFF.